This T cell receptor (beta chain) emerged from a study of cytomegalovirus exposure and HLA in healthy donors. Regarding the study as a whole: In vitro work confirmed that a few CMV-associated chains recognize CMV antigens.

The primer mix had 60 Vbeta and 13 Jbeta primers. TCRdb's copy holds only in-frame clones and misses some; the assay was immunoSEQ multiplex PCR. The sample lists some 150,000 clones; 65% to 80% were seen once. In the case of this clone: What it recognizes is unknown.

The clonotype originates from a male donor in good health and CMV-seronegative. The sequenced material came from PBMCs.

The CDR3 reads CASSVVGSGQYF. The CDR3 coding sequence is TGTGCCAGCAGCGTAGTGGGGAGCGGGCAGTATTTT. The rearrangement links TRBV9 to TRBJ2-3; possibly TRBD2 for D (5 bases). Per germline, CDR1 SGDLS and CDR2 YYNGEE. Trimming took 0 bases from V and 11 from J, leaving 10 bases between them. This CDR3 is built from 12 residues.